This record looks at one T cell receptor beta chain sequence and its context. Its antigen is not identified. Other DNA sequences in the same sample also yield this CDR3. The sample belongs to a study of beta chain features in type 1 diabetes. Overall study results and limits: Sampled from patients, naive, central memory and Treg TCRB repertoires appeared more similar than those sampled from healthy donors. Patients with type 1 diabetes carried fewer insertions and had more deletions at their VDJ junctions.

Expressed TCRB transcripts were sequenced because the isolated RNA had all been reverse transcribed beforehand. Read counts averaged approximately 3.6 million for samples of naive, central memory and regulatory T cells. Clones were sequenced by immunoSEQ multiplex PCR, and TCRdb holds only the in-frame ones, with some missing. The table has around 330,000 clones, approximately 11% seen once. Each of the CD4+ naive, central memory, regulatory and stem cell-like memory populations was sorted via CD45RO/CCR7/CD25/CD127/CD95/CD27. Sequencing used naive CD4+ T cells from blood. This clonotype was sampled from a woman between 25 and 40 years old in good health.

The CDR3 nucleotides read TGTGCCAGCAGCTCGGGACTTAGCACAGATACGCAGTATTTT. Protein: CASSSGLSTDTQYF. V and J are TRBV7-2 and TRBJ2-3, with a weak D call TRBD2 (6 bases). Trimming took 4 bases from V and 0 from J, leaving 8 bases between them. The CDR3 runs 14 residues. Germline V lookup: CDR1 SGHTA, CDR2 FQGNSA.